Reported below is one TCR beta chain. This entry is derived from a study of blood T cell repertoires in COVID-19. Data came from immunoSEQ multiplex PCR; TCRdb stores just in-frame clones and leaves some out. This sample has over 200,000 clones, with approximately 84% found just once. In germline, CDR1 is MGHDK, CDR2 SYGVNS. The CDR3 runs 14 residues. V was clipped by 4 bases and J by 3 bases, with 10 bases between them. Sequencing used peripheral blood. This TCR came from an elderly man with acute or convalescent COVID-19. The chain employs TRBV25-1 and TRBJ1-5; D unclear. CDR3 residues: CASSGQANNQPQHF. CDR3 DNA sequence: TGTGCCAGCAGTGGTCAGGCCAACAATCAGCCCCAGCATTTT. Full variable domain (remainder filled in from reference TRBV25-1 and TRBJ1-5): EADIYQTPRYLVIGTGKKITLECSQTMGHDKMYWYQQDPGMELHLIHYSYGVNSTEKGDLSSESTVSRIRTEHFPLTLESARPSHTSQYLCASSGQANNQPQHFGDGTRLSIL.